The 28 T cell receptor beta chains below were found in one sample sequenced in a study of shared clonotypes between healthy human individuals. This table comes from immunoSEQ multiplex PCR, and its TCRdb copy is limited to in-frame clones, with some not included. Of about 230,000 clones in the sample, just over 65% were seen once. The source material was memory CD4+ T cells sorted from blood. Subset given: CD45RA-negative fraction. These receptors were obtained from a man younger than 45 in good health.

V and J are TRBV25-1 and TRBJ2-7; D is uncertain. Between the trimmed V and J ends, which lost 3 bases and 5 bases, there was a span of 20 bases. Germline V gene lookup returns CDR1 MGHDK and CDR2 SYGVNS. The CDR3 runs 16 residues. The CDR3 loop reads CASSDGRQVNGHEQYF. CDR3 DNA sequence: TGTGCCAGCAGTGACGGGCGGCAGGTTAACGGCCACGAGCAGTACTTC.

The sample holds a few counts of this clone. V gene TRBV6-1 combines with J gene TRBJ2-7; TRBD1 is a possible D gene (5 bases). Germline V lookup: CDR1 MNHNS, CDR2 SASEGT. The germline V and J ends were trimmed by 0 bases and 4 bases, with 13 bases remaining between them. The CDR3 totals 15 residues. The CDR3 reads CASSEAGPQIYEQYF. CDR3 DNA sequence: TGTGCCAGCAGTGAAGCGGGGCCGCAGATTTACGAGCAGTACTTC.

The sample holds one count of this clone. The rearrangement uses TRBV7-2 and TRBJ2-7; 10 bases agree with TRBD2. The junction had 3 bases not matched to a gene; V was cut back by 0 bases and J by 4 bases. Germline CDR1 reads SGHTA; CDR2 reads FQGNSA. The CDR3 is made up of 15 amino acids. CDR3 amino acids: CASSLASSGSYEQYF. In DNA, the CDR3 is TGTGCCAGCAGCTTAGCGTCTAGCGGGAGTTACGAGCAGTACTTC.

The table lists this clone with a few counts. Other DNA sequences of this sample code for an identical CDR3. This chain uses TRBV29-1 with TRBJ1-1; the D is unclear. The CDR3 covers 13 residues. The V end lost 3 bases, the J end lost 0 bases, and 8 bases lay between the germline ends. Germline V lookup: CDR1 SQVTM, CDR2 ANQGSEA. The CDR3 is CSVEEDLNTEAFF. Here the CDR3 DNA reads TGCAGCGTTGAGGAGGACCTGAACACTGAAGCTTTCTTT.

This chain uses TRBV6-1 with TRBJ1-2; D call uncertain. V was cut by 6 bases and J by 2 bases, with 10 bases left in between. In germline, CDR1 is MNHNS, CDR2 SASEGT. The CDR3 is made up of 13 amino acids. The CDR3 bases are TGTGCCAGCAGCGCTCTGCGGAACTATGGCTACACCTTC. It codes for CASSALRNYGYTF.

The CDR3 DNA reads as TGTGCCGGTCATCGACAGAGAGACACCGGGGAGCTGTTTTTT. Translating it yields CAGHRQRDTGELFF. This chain links TRBV13 with TRBJ2-2; TRBD1 might be the D (5 bases). V lost 11 bases, J lost 3 bases, and 16 bases lay in between. The CDR3 is 14 residues long. The germline V gene encodes CDR1 PRHDT and CDR2 FYEKMQ (reference sequence).

V is TRBV29-1 and J is TRBJ1-1; no firm D call. Germline V gene lookup returns CDR1 SQVTM and CDR2 ANQGSEA. The V and J ends lost 7 bases and 3 bases respectively, with 6 bases between them. The CDR3 covers 10 residues. CDR3 coding DNA: TGCAGCGCCTCGGACACTGAAGCTTTCTTT. Translation: CSASDTEAFF.

The chain joins TRBV28 to TRBJ1-5; TRBD1 matches 7 bases. The CDR3 runs to 14 residues. Trimming took 10 bases from V and 2 from J; bases not matched to a gene: 8. From germline, CDR1 is MDHEN and CDR2 SYDVKM. The CDR3 protein is CAIRLTGGNQPQHF. The CDR3 DNA reads as TGTGCCATCCGACTCACAGGGGGCAATCAGCCCCAGCATTTT.

The rearrangement joins TRBV5-4 to TRBJ2-7; weak D call: TRBD2 (5 bases). V gave up 2 bases and J gave up 0 bases, with 9 bases separating them. This CDR3 is 14 amino acids long. The V gene's germline CDR1 is SGHNT and CDR2 YYREEE (reference sequence). In DNA form, the CDR3 reads TGTGCCAGCAGCTTAGAGCGGCACTCCTACGAGCAGTACTTC. It encodes CASSLERHSYEQYF.

This sequence joins TRBV27 and TRBJ2-7; D is perhaps TRBD2 (6 bases). Germline lookup yields CDR1 MNHEY and CDR2 SMNVEV (reference sequence). This CDR3 spans 17 amino acids. V lost 1 base and J 9 bases, leaving 25 bases between the germline ends. CDR3 bases: TGTGCCAGCAGTTTATGGCCTCCGGACTATCGCACTGGAAGGCAGTACTTC. Translation gives CASSLWPPDYRTGRQYF.

The chain carries TRBV14 and TRBJ2-7; D is ambiguous. This CDR3 has 13 amino acids. Trimming took off 4 bases at V and 6 bases at J, with 13 bases between the two ends. Germline V gene sequence: CDR1 SGHDN, CDR2 FVKESK. The CDR3 DNA follows: TGTGCCAGCAGCCTCGATCTGATCTCCGAGCAGTACTTC. This sequence encodes CASSLDLISEQYF.

The chain uses TRBV4-1 and TRBJ2-3; 13 bases align to TRBD2. Per germline, CDR1 MGHRA and CDR2 YSYEKL. There are 17 residues in the CDR3. Trimming took 1 base from V and 0 from J; bases not matched to a gene: 1. DNA for the CDR3: TGCGCCAGCAGCCAAGGGGGACTAGCGGGAAGCACAGATACGCAGTATTTT. Translating gives CASSQGGLAGSTDTQYF.

The chain carries TRBV2 and TRBJ2-1, with 7 bases identical to TRBD2. CDR1 is SNHLY, CDR2 FYNNEI, per germline. Unmatched junction bases numbered 4, after V lost 8 bases and J lost 3 bases. This CDR3 has 13 residues. The CDR3 loop reads CASAGTNYNEQFF. The CDR3 nucleotides are TGTGCCAGCGCCGGGACTAACTACAATGAGCAGTTCTTC. Complete variable domain (other parts from reference TRBV2 and TRBJ2-1): EPEVTQTPSHQVTQMGQEVILRCVPISNHLYFYWYRQILGQKVEFLVSFYNNEISEKSEIFDDQFSVERPDGSNFTLKIRSTKLEDSAMYFCASAGTNYNEQFFGPGTRLTVL.

The chain is built from TRBV10-2 and TRBJ2-7; TRBD2 aligns across 12 bases. Looked up from germline, CDR1 is WSHSY and CDR2 is SAAADI. This CDR3 contains 16 residues. V was pared by 3 bases and J by 4 bases, with 7 bases of the junction left unmatched. The CDR3 nucleotides read TGCGCCAGCAGTGACCCCACTAGCGGGAGGAGATACGAGCAGTACTTC. Amino acid sequence: CASSDPTSGRRYEQYF.

This clone was seen only a few times. The chain has TRBV19 and TRBJ2-2; a weak D match, TRBD2 (6 bases). The CDR3 is 13 amino acids. CDR1 LNHDA and CDR2 SQIVND come from the germline V gene (reference sequence). The V gene lost 7 bases and the J gene lost 4 bases, with 10 bases spanning the gap. The CDR3 spells CASNSGSTGELFF. DNA for the CDR3: TGTGCCAGTAACAGCGGGTCCACCGGGGAGCTGTTTTTT.

This clone was seen more than once but under ten times. The chain recombines TRBV5-4 with TRBJ1-2; TRBD1 aligns across 9 bases. From germline, CDR1 is SGHNT and CDR2 YYREEE (reference sequence). This CDR3 has 17 amino acids. The V gene end was trimmed by 4 bases and the J gene end by 4 bases; junction bases not matched to a gene: 14. This CDR3 is CASSGGQGGRTFYGYTF. The DNA for the CDR3 is TGTGCCAGCAGCGGGGGACAGGGCGGCCGAACCTTCTATGGCTACACCTTC.

This clone has a single count. The rearrangement uses TRBV27 and TRBJ2-1, with no clear D. The CDR3 is made up of 17 amino acids. Germline V gene lookup returns CDR1 MNHEY and CDR2 SMNVEV (reference sequence). The ends were cut back, 0 bases at V and 3 bases at J, with 15 bases in the middle. This CDR3 is CASSLSMRGGYYNEQFF. The CDR3 coding sequence is TGTGCCAGCAGTTTATCAATGCGCGGCGGATACTACAATGAGCAGTTCTTC.

CDR3 sequence: CASSQTGMNTEAFF. The CDR3 DNA follows: TGTGCCAGCAGTCAGACAGGGATGAACACTGAAGCTTTCTTT. This chain joins TRBV6-5 and TRBJ1-1; TRBD1 matches at 7 bases. The CDR3 length is 14 residues. The germline V gene has CDR1 MNHEY and CDR2 SVGAGI. V was pared by 5 bases and J by 0 bases, with 3 bases of the junction left unmatched.

The CDR3 sequence: CASSFSGKETQYF. CDR3 nucleotides: TGTGCCAGCAGTTTCAGCGGGAAAGAGACCCAGTACTTC. The chain employs TRBV28 and TRBJ2-5, with TRBD2 identical over 7 bases. V lost 3 bases, J lost 3 bases, and 1 base stayed unmatched. This CDR3 region has 13 residues. Germline-derived CDR1 and CDR2 are MDHEN and SYDVKM.

This clone has a single count. This chain connects TRBV5-1 to TRBJ2-5, with 9 bases fitting TRBD2. The germline CDR1 and CDR2 sequences are SGHRS and YFSETQ. This CDR3 region has 18 residues. V shed 0 bases, J shed 1 base, and the junction held 10 bases outside the gene matches. The CDR3 spells CASSLAISKAGGQETQYF. The CDR3 DNA follows: TGCGCCAGCAGCTTGGCTATATCGAAAGCGGGAGGCCAAGAGACCCAGTACTTC.

This clone occurred a few times. This sequence joins TRBV19 and TRBJ2-1, with 9 bases that match TRBD1. Germline-derived CDR1 and CDR2 are LNHDA and SQIVND (reference sequence). V lost 1 base and J lost 7; bases outside the gene matches: 8. The CDR3 has 16 amino acids. CDR3 DNA sequence: TGTGCCAGTAGTATAGGGAGGGGGACAGGGCTAAATGAGCAGTTCTTC. It yields the protein CASSIGRGTGLNEQFF.

The chain employs TRBV18 and TRBJ2-2; D call uncertain. The V gene's germline CDR1 is KGHSH and CDR2 LQKENI. The CDR3 sequence is 13 residues long. The V gene lost 3 bases and the J gene lost 5 bases, with 7 bases spanning the gap. The CDR3 DNA follows: TGTGCCAGCTCACCTACTCAAACCGGGGAGCTGTTTTTT. As protein: CASSPTQTGELFF.

This clone was recorded a few times. The chain couples TRBV5-4 to TRBJ2-7; TRBD1 matches at 7 bases. Germline CDR1 reads SGHNT; CDR2 reads YYREEE (reference sequence). The CDR3 contains 15 residues. V trimming: 5 bases; J trimming: 4 bases; junction bases outside the gene matches: 12. The CDR3 region is CASSPTGTAPYEQYF. As DNA, the CDR3 is TGTGCCAGCAGTCCTACCGGGACAGCTCCTTACGAGCAGTACTTC.

CDR3 in amino acids: CATSRDLAGGNEQFF. As DNA, the CDR3 is TGTGCCACCAGCAGAGATCTAGCGGGAGGGAATGAGCAGTTCTTC. This chain uses TRBV15 with TRBJ2-1; 12 bases fit TRBD2. After removal of 0 bases from V and 7 bases from J, the junction contained 1 base not matched to a gene. The germline V gene has CDR1 LNHNV and CDR2 YYDKDF (reference sequence). The CDR3 consists of 15 residues.

The count of this clone is one. The genes are TRBV7-9 and TRBJ2-3; 9 bases are shared with TRBD2. The CDR3 spans 14 residues. The junction had 2 bases not matched to a gene; V was cut back by 5 bases and J by 2 bases. Germline lookup yields CDR1 SEHNR and CDR2 FQNEAQ (reference sequence). CDR3 DNA: TGTGCCAGCAGCCGCGGGAGGGACACAGATACGCAGTATTTT. Protein: CASSRGRDTDTQYF.

The rearrangement links TRBV11-1 to TRBJ2-1, with 15 bases fitting TRBD2. Germline CDR1 SGHAT, CDR2 FQDESV (reference sequence). This CDR3 region has 15 residues. Trimming cost V 5 bases and J 9 bases; bases outside gene matches: 5. The CDR3 protein is CASSRTSGRVTEQFF. In nucleotides, the CDR3 is TGTGCCAGCAGCCGGACTAGCGGGAGGGTCACTGAGCAGTTCTTC.

The genes are TRBV10-1 and TRBJ2-1, with 7 positions matching TRBD1. V dropped 0 bases and J dropped 12; count of bases not matched to a gene: 5. Per the germline V gene, CDR1 is WNHNN and CDR2 is SYGVQD (reference sequence). The CDR3 is made up of 13 amino acids. The CDR3 nucleotides are TGCGCCAGCAGTGAGTCGGGTCGGGACAGGCAGTTCTTC. It specifies CASSESGRDRQFF.

This chain joins TRBV4-1 and TRBJ2-3; 8 nucleotides match TRBD1. Germline CDR1 is MGHRA and CDR2 is YSYEKL. Germline trimming cut 3 bases from V and 5 bases from J; bases unmatched to any gene: 7. The CDR3 length is 15 residues. The CDR3 nucleotides are TGCGCCAGCAGCCATCCCGGACAGGGAGGAGATACGCAGTATTTT. It specifies CASSHPGQGGDTQYF.